The sequence of this TCR beta chain was determined in a study of Graves' ophthalmopathy and Graves' hyperthyroidism. Having ophthalmopathy, the donors showed moderate-to-severe activity, CAS ≥3 and NOSPECS ≥4, with disease lasting under 3 months. Uncontrolled infections, other autoimmune diseases, pregnancy or lactation barred patients from enrollment. The diagnostic workup employed clinical symptoms, serum thyroxine, TRAb, thyroid ultrasound and orbital computed tomography. From fresh peripheral blood, around 9.3 ml in volume, the PBMCs were obtained. The V end lost 5 bases, the J end lost 3 bases, and 13 bases lay between the germline ends. The CDR3 is 14 residues long. CDR1 and CDR2 from the germline V gene are SEHNR and FQNEAQ (reference sequence). Using RNA transcripts, the TCR beta CDR3 regions were amplified. The authors performed first-round RT-PCR with HTBI primers and then a second-round multiplex PCR. One entry per CDR3 protein results from TCRdb running MiXCR on the multiplex PCR reads. The data show more than 550,000 distinct CDR3 sequences, with roughly two fifths seen just once and 2.5% to 3.5% held by the top ten.

The gene calls are TRBV7-9 and TRBJ2-5; possibly TRBD1 or TRBD2 for D (5 bases each). This TCR was recovered from an adult man with Graves' ophthalmopathy. The material sequenced was peripheral blood. The CDR3 region is CASSRDGVKETQYF. CDR3 DNA: TGTGCCAGCAGCCGGGACGGGGTAAAAGAGACCCAGTACTTC.